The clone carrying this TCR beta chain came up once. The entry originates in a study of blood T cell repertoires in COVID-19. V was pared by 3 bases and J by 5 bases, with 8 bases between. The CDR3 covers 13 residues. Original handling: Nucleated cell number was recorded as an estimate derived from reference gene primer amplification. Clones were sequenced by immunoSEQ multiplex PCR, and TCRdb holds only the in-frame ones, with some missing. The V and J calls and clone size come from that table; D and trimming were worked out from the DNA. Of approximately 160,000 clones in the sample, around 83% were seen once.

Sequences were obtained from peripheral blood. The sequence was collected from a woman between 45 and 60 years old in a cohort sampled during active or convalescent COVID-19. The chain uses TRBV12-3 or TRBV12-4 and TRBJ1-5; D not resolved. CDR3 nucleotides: TGTGCCAGCAGTTTGACACCGCATCAGCCCCAGCATTTT. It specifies CASSLTPHQPQHF.